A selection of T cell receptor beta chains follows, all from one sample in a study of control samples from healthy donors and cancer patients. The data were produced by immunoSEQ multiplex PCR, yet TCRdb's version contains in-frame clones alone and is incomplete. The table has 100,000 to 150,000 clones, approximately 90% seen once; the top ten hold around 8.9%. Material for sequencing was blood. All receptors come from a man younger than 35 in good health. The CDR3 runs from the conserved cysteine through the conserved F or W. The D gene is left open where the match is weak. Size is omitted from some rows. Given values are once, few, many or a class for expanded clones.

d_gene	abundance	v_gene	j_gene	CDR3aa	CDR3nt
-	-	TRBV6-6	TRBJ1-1	CASSDLQGSGTEAFF	TGTGCCAGCAGTGACTTACAGGGATCTGGCACTGAAGCTTTCTTT
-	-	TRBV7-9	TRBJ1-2	CASSLGVGDITSNYGYTF	TGTGCCAGCAGCTTAGGAGTAGGGGACATAACTTCCAACTATGGCTACACCTTC
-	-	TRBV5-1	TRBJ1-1	CASSLAFGAQGDTEAFF	TGCGCCAGCAGCTTGGCCTTTGGGGCCCAGGGTGACACTGAAGCTTTCTTT
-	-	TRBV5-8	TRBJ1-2	CASSRGTANYGYTF	TGTGCCAGCAGCCGCGGGACCGCAAACTATGGCTACACCTTC
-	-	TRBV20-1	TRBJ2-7	CSAWDGYEQYF	TGCAGTGCTTGGGACGGCTACGAGCAGTACTTC
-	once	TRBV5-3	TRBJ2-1	CARSLTRSSYNEQFF	TGTGCCAGAAGCTTGACGAGAAGCTCCTACAATGAGCAGTTCTTC
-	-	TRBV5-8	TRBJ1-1	CASRPGNTEAFF	TGTGCCAGCAGACCAGGGAACACTGAAGCTTTCTTT
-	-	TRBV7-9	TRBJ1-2	CASSLQGPYYGYTF	TGTGCCAGCAGCTTGCAGGGCCCATACTATGGCTACACCTTC
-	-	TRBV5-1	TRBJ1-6	CASSLTPGASNSPLHF	TGCGCCAGCAGCTTGACCCCAGGGGCTAGTAATTCACCCCTCCACTTT
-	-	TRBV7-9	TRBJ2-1	CASRGRNEQFF	TGTGCCAGCAGGGGTAGGAATGAGCAGTTCTTC
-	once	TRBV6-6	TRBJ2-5	CASSTTGNQETQYF	TGTGCCAGCAGTACAACCGGTAACCAAGAGACCCAGTACTTC
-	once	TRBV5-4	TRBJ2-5	CASSLRRSRETQYF	TGTGCCAGCAGCTTGCGAAGGAGTAGAGAGACCCAGTACTTC
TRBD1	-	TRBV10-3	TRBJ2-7	CALRPGQGTYEQYF	TGTGCCTTGCGACCGGGACAGGGGACCTACGAGCAGTACTTC
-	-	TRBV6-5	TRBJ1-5	CASGYSNQPQHF	TGTGCCAGCGGATATAGCAATCAGCCCCAGCATTTT
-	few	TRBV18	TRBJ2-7	CASSPPMGDEQYF	TGTGCCAGCTCACCACCTATGGGAGACGAGCAGTACTTC
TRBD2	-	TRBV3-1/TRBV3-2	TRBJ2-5	CASSQALAGVGETQYF	TGTGCCAGCAGCCAGGCGCTAGCGGGGGTGGGAGAGACCCAGTACTTC
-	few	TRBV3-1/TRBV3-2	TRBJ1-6	CASSQDQKQGSWSPLHF	TGTGCCAGCAGCCAAGATCAAAAACAGGGATCTTGGTCACCCCTCCACTTT
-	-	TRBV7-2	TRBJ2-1	CASSLAGNFDEQFF	TGTGCCAGCAGCTTAGCCGGCAACTTTGATGAGCAGTTCTTC
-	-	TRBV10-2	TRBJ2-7	CASSEPLYESLYEQYF	TGCGCCAGCAGTGAACCGTTATATGAATCTCTCTACGAGCAGTACTTC
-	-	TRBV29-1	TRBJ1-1	CSALQGTEAFF	TGCAGCGCCCTACAAGGGACTGAAGCTTTCTTT
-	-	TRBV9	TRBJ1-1	CASSEKAGLNTEAFF	TGTGCCAGCAGCGAAAAAGCAGGGTTGAACACTGAAGCTTTCTTT
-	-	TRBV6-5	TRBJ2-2	CASSQDSGGTGELFF	TGTGCCAGCAGTCAGGACTCTGGGGGCACCGGGGAGCTGTTTTTT
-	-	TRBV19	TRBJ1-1	CASSIPPGRTKNTEAFF	TGTGCCAGTAGTATCCCTCCGGGACGGACTAAGAACACTGAAGCTTTCTTT
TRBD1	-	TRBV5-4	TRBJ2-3	CASSPGTGLSPDTQYF	TGTGCCAGCAGTCCCGGGACAGGTTTGTCCCCAGATACGCAGTATTTT
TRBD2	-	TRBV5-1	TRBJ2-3	CASSFKSSGGPTDTQYF	TGCGCCAGCAGCTTCAAATCTAGCGGGGGGCCCACAGATACGCAGTATTTT
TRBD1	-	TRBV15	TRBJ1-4	CATSRDRGNKGNEKLFF	TGTGCCACCAGCAGGGACAGGGGAAATAAGGGTAATGAAAAACTGTTTTTT
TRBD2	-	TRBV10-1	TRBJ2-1	CASSGVSGGYNEQFF	TGCGCCAGCAGTGGTGTCAGCGGGGGTTACAATGAGCAGTTCTTC
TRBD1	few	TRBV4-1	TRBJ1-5	CASSQQNRGGGNQPQHF	TGCGCCAGCAGCCAACAAAACAGGGGCGGGGGAAATCAGCCCCAGCATTTT
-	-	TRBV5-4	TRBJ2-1	CASSPGTSRDNEQFF	TGTGCCAGCAGCCCCGGGACAAGTCGCGACAATGAGCAGTTCTTC
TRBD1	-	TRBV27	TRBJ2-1	CASSLTGTGSMKFF	TGTGCCAGCAGTTTAACCGGGACAGGGTCAATGAAGTTCTTC
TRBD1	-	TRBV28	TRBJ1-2	CASSWSNRGDSGYTF	TGTGCCAGCAGTTGGTCTAACAGGGGGGATAGTGGCTACACCTTC
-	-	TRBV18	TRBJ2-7	CASSPTDGGNEQYF	TGTGCCAGCTCACCAACTGATGGGGGTAACGAGCAGTACTTC
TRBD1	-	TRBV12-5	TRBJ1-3	CASGLGAHRGPGNTIYF	TGTGCTAGTGGTTTGGGGGCTCACAGGGGCCCTGGAAACACCATATATTTT
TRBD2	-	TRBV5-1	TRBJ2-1	CASSLGLAGNNEQFF	TGCGCCAGCAGCTTAGGACTAGCGGGGAACAATGAGCAGTTCTTC
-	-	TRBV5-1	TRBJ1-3	CASRAIPSGNTIYF	TGCGCCAGCAGAGCGATACCTTCTGGAAACACCATATATTTT
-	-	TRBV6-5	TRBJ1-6	CASSYFTRGAPTTLHF	TGTGCCAGCAGTTACTTTACCAGGGGCGCTCCGACGACCCTCCACTTT
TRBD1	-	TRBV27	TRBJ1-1	CASSFPGGFEAFF	TGTGCCAGCAGTTTCCCAGGGGGCTTCGAAGCTTTCTTT
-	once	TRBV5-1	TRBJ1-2	CASSFNERGYTF	TGCGCCAGCAGCTTTAACGAGCGTGGCTACACCTTC
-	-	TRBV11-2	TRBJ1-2	CASSFHRSRGYTF	TGTGCCAGCAGCTTTCACCGCTCCAGAGGCTACACCTTC
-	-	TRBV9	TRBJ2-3	CASSVGLNTDTQYF	TGTGCCAGCAGCGTAGGCCTAAACACAGATACGCAGTATTTT
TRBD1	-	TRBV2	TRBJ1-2	CASKFGQGRNYGYTF	TGTGCCAGCAAGTTCGGACAGGGGAGGAACTATGGCTACACCTTC
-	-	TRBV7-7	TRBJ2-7	CASSRNSYEQYF	TGTGCCAGCAGCCGGAATAGCTACGAGCAGTACTTC
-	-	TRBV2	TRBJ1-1	CASSEIENTEAFF	TGTGCCAGCAGTGAAATAGAGAACACTGAAGCTTTCTTT
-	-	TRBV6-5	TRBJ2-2	CASSYRGGGSGELFF	TGTGCCAGCAGTTACAGGGGAGGGGGTTCCGGGGAGCTGTTTTTT
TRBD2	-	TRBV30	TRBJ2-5	CAWRPGLAGRKTQYF	TGTGCCTGGAGGCCGGGACTAGCGGGGAGGAAGACCCAGTACTTC
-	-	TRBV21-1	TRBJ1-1	CASSKPRGHTEAFF	TGTGCCAGCAGCAAACCCAGGGGGCACACTGAAGCTTTCTTT
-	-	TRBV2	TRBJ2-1	CASSEAVAAFAVINEQFF	TGTGCCAGCAGTGAAGCGGTGGCGGCATTCGCAGTTATCAATGAGCAGTTCTTC
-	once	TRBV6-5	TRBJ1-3	CASSLGRFSGNTIYF	TGTGCCAGCAGTTTGGGACGGTTCTCTGGAAACACCATATATTTT
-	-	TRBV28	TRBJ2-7	CASSPPGRGSYEQYF	TGTGCCAGCAGTCCCCCCGGTAGGGGCTCCTACGAGCAGTACTTC
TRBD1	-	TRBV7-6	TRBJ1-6	CASSLEGQMGVDSPLHF	TGTGCCAGCAGCTTAGAGGGACAGATGGGGGTTGATTCACCCCTCCACTTT
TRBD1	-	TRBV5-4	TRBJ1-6	CASSRSSGQGYSPLHF	TGTGCCAGCAGCCGTTCCTCGGGACAGGGATATTCACCCCTCCACTTT
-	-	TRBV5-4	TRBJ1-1	CASSGRDVRMNTEAFF	TGTGCCAGCAGCGGGAGGGACGTAAGAATGAACACTGAAGCTTTCTTT
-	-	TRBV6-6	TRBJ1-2	CASTRSGEDHGYTF	TGTGCCAGCACCAGAAGCGGGGAAGATCATGGCTACACCTTC
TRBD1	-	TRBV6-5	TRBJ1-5	CASLRDRQYQPQHF	TGTGCCAGTCTCCGGGACAGACAGTATCAGCCCCAGCATTTT